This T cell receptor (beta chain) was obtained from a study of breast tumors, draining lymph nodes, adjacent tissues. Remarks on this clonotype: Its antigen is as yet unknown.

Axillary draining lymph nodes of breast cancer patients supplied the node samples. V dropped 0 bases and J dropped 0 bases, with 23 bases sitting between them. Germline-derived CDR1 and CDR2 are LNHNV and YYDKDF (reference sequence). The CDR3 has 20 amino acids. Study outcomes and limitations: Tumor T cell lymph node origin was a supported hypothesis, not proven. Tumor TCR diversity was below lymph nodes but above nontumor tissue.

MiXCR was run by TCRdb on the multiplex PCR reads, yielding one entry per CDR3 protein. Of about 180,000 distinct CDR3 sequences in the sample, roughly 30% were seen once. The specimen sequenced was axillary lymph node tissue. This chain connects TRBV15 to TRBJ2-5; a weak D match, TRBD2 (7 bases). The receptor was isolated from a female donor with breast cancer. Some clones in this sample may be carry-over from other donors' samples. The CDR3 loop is CATSRDQSGLGGGNQETQYF. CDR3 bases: TGTGCCACCAGCAGAGATCAATCCGGACTAGGGGGGGGTAACCAAGAGACCCAGTACTTC.